This T cell receptor (beta chain) was recovered during a study of T cells after posttransplantation cyclophosphamide. This clone was observed a few times. What it binds is not known. Clones were sequenced by immunoSEQ multiplex PCR, and TCRdb holds only the in-frame ones, with some missing. The sample counts 25,000 to 30,000 clones, none seen once; the ten largest own 2.5% to 3.5%. Study results and limitations: TRB overlap between skin or GI tissue T cells and blood was limited. Recipient CMV seropositivity and CMV reactivation strongly tracked TRB clonality.

V gave up 2 bases and J gave up 6 bases; unmatched junction bases: 6. Germline V lookup: CDR1 SGHAT, CDR2 FQNNGV. The CDR3 runs 14 residues. V is TRBV11-2 and J is TRBJ2-7; 8 bases are shared with TRBD1. This sequence originates from a woman in her sixties or seventies in good health, CMV-negative, and a related stem cell transplant donor. The source material was PBMCs. CDR3 loop: CASSLSQGAGEQYF. As DNA, the CDR3 is TGTGCCAGCAGCTTATCCCAGGGGGCTGGCGAGCAGTACTTC.